Following are 21 T cell receptor beta chains from one sample sequenced in a study of T cell responses to AZD1222 COVID-19 vaccine. Only in-frame clones appear in the TCRdb table, and some are missing; sequencing was by immunoSEQ multiplex PCR. The sample carries about 140,000 clones, 92% recorded once. Source: peripheral blood, taken on day 0 of AZD1222 vaccination. These receptors were collected from an adult in good health.

This sequence joins TRBV6-5 and TRBJ1-4, with D perhaps TRBD1 (5 bases). Germline CDR1 reads MNHEY; CDR2 reads SVGAGI. This CDR3 is 13 amino acids long. Trimming removed 11 bases from V and 7 bases from J, with 17 bases in between. CDR3 sequence reads: CASPGGWGEKLFF. The CDR3 DNA reads as TGTGCCTCACCCGGGGGATGGGGTGAAAAACTGTTTTTT.

The chain uses TRBV19 and TRBJ1-4; the D gene is possibly TRBD1 (6 bases). The V end was cut by 8 bases, the J end by 8 bases, with 15 bases between. The length of the CDR3 is 13 residues. Germline CDR1 and CDR2: LNHDA and SQIVND (reference sequence). CDR3: CASCNRVGEKLFF. In DNA form, the CDR3 reads TGTGCCAGTTGTAACAGGGTCGGGGAAAAACTGTTTTTT. The full variable domain, with the rest looked up from reference TRBV19 and TRBJ1-4, is DGGITQSPKYLFRKEGQNVTLSCEQNLNHDAMYWYRQDPGQGLRLIYYSQIVNDFQKGDIAEGYSVSREKKESFPLTVTSAQKNPTAFYLCASCNRVGEKLFFGSGTQLSVL.

This chain uses TRBV7-9 with TRBJ1-4, with TRBD1 as a possible D gene (6 bases). The CDR3 has 13 residues. Trimming took off 6 bases at V and 5 bases at J, with 10 bases between the two ends. The germline V gene encodes CDR1 SEHNR and CDR2 FQNEAQ (reference sequence). DNA for the CDR3: TGTGCCAGCAGGAGACAGGAGAATGAAAAACTGTTTTTT. Translated, it gives CASRRQENEKLFF.

This chain links TRBV7-2 with TRBJ2-1, with D hard to call. CDR1 is SGHTA, CDR2 FQGNSA, per germline. This CDR3 region has 13 residues. V lost 5 bases and J lost 4, with 9 bases in between. DNA for the CDR3: TGTGCCAGCAGCCTCCAATCTTACAATGAGCAGTTCTTC. This encodes CASSLQSYNEQFF.

The rearrangement joins TRBV10-3 to TRBJ2-2; TRBD2 matches 10 bases. The CDR3 runs 16 residues. The germline gives CDR1 ENHRY, CDR2 SYGVKD. Trimming at V came to 2 bases and at J to 7 bases, leaving 7 bases not matched to a gene. The CDR3 DNA reads as TGTGCCATCAGTGAGGAGCGGGAGGGCCTTTTCGGGGAGCTGTTTTTT. Residues: CAISEEREGLFGELFF.

The chain uses TRBV10-2 and TRBJ2-1, with 11 bases identical to TRBD2. The CDR3 length is 16 residues. V lost 0 bases and J lost 7; bases outside the gene matches: 5. Germline CDR1 is WSHSY and CDR2 is SAAADI. The CDR3 sequence: CASSESYRTSGNEQFF. The CDR3 nucleotides are TGCGCCAGCAGTGAGTCATACAGGACTAGCGGGAATGAGCAGTTCTTC.

The gene calls are TRBV28 and TRBJ1-6; 9 bases line up with TRBD1. V lost 3 bases to trimming and J lost 10 bases; unmatched junction nucleotides: 7. CDR3 size: 15 residues. Germline V gene lookup returns CDR1 MDHEN and CDR2 SYDVKM. For the CDR3, the DNA is TGTGCCAGCAGTTTGGTGGGACAGGGTAACTCACCCCTCCACTTT. It translates to CASSLVGQGNSPLHF.

This chain links TRBV19 with TRBJ1-2; D gene unclear. The CDR3 has 15 amino acids. The germline gives CDR1 LNHDA, CDR2 SQIVND (reference sequence). With 0 bases removed from V and 2 bases from J, the gap between germline ends came to 10 bases. CDR3 protein: CASSIDRPENYGYTF. The CDR3 nucleotides are TGTGCCAGTAGTATAGATCGTCCAGAAAACTATGGCTACACCTTC.

This rearrangement joins TRBV2 to TRBJ2-3; D assignment may be TRBD1 or TRBD2 (5 bases each). Trimming removed 3 bases at V and 1 base at J, with 11 bases between. Germline loops: CDR1 SNHLY, CDR2 FYNNEI. CDR3 length equals 15 residues. The CDR3 nucleotides are TGTGCCAGCAGTGAGAGGGGCTCCCGCACAGATACGCAGTATTTT. It is translated as CASSERGSRTDTQYF. The full variable domain, rest sourced from reference TRBV2 and TRBJ2-3, is EPEVTQTPSHQVTQMGQEVILRCVPISNHLYFYWYRQILGQKVEFLVSFYNNEISEKSEIFDDQFSVERPDGSNFTLKIRSTKLEDSAMYFCASSERGSRTDTQYFGPGTRLTVL.

The J gene is TRBJ2-7, the V gene TRBV18; 9 bases are shared with TRBD1. J was trimmed by 6 bases and V by 4 bases; bases with no gene match: 7. The CDR3 has 14 residues. In germline, CDR1 is KGHSH, CDR2 LQKENI. The CDR3 is CASSRSGQGSEQYF. DNA for the CDR3: TGTGCCAGCTCACGTTCGGGACAGGGAAGCGAGCAGTACTTC.

This rearrangement joins TRBV20-1 to TRBJ2-3; D is uncertain. The germline CDR1 and CDR2 sequences are DFQATT and SNEGSKA (reference sequence). V gave up 5 bases and J gave up 3 bases, with 6 bases separating them. This CDR3 region has 11 residues. The CDR3 nucleotides read TGCAGTGCTCTCCCTACAGATACGCAGTATTTT. It specifies CSALPTDTQYF.

The chain has TRBV11-3 and TRBJ2-1, with D perhaps matching TRBD1 (5 bases). Trimming took off 1 base at V and 5 bases at J, with 12 bases between the two ends. Germline CDR1 and CDR2: SGHNT and YENEEA. The CDR3 consists of 15 residues. The CDR3 DNA follows: TGTGCCAGCAGCTTAGGTACGTCCAGGGACAATGAGCAGTTCTTC. It is translated as CASSLGTSRDNEQFF.

The chain links TRBV5-4 to TRBJ1-1; D is undetermined. The germline gives CDR1 SGHNT, CDR2 YYREEE (reference sequence). Trimming shortened V by 0 bases and J by 0 bases, and 6 bases separated the two germline ends. The CDR3 length is 14 residues. The CDR3 DNA reads TGTGCCAGCAGCTTGGCCAGACTGAACACTGAAGCTTTCTTT. It translates to CASSLARLNTEAFF.

This chain joins TRBV6-4 and TRBJ2-1; D is undetermined. The CDR3 spans 14 residues. The ends were cut back, 2 bases at V and 5 bases at J, with 10 bases in the middle. Germline CDR1 and CDR2: MRHNA and SNTAGT. CDR3 amino acids: CASSDPSNNNEQFF. CDR3 DNA sequence: TGTGCCAGCAGTGACCCGAGTAATAACAATGAGCAGTTCTTC.

V usage is TRBV7-6 and J usage is TRBJ1-3; D might be TRBD1 (6 bases). Deletions cut 1 base from V and 2 bases from J, with 6 bases between. The CDR3 runs to 14 residues. Germline V gene lookup returns CDR1 SGHVS and CDR2 FNYEAQ. In DNA, the CDR3 is TGTGCCAGCAGCTTAGGACAGGCTGGAAACACCATATATTTT. Translating it yields CASSLGQAGNTIYF.

The chain couples TRBV7-6 to TRBJ2-1; D may be TRBD1 (5 bases). Germline V CDR1 and CDR2: SGHVS, FNYEAQ. V lost 4 bases and J lost 7, with 11 bases in between. The CDR3 has 13 amino acids. CDR3: CASSSPTENEQFF. Written as DNA, the CDR3 is TGTGCCAGCAGCTCCCCGACAGAGAATGAGCAGTTCTTC.

The chain combines TRBV6-6 with TRBJ1-4, with TRBD1 as a possible D gene (5 bases). This CDR3 has 15 amino acids. Germline CDR1 is MNHNY and CDR2 is SVGAGI (reference sequence). V was clipped by 2 bases and J by 7 bases, with 14 bases between them. The CDR3, as DNA: TGTGCCAGCAGTTACCAAGGGACCTGGGGTGAAAAACTGTTTTTT. Its translation: CASSYQGTWGEKLFF.

The chain carries TRBV7-2 and TRBJ1-5; TRBD1 might be the D (5 bases). This CDR3 comprises 15 residues. The germline V gene has CDR1 SGHTA and CDR2 FQGNSA. V gave up 5 bases and J gave up 3 bases, with 14 bases separating them. The CDR3 is CASSSPGADNQPQHF. The CDR3 DNA reads TGTGCCAGCAGCAGCCCTGGGGCGGACAATCAGCCCCAGCATTTT.

The chain carries TRBV7-7 and TRBJ2-5, with 11 bases that match TRBD2. The V segment lost 2 bases and the J segment 3 bases; nucleotides outside the gene matches: 11. Germline values: CDR1 SSHAT, CDR2 FNYEAQ (reference sequence). The CDR3 runs 18 residues. CDR3 region: CASSLRALAGGFEETQYF. The CDR3 nucleotides are TGTGCCAGCAGCTTACGTGCTCTAGCGGGAGGATTTGAAGAGACCCAGTACTTC.

The chain combines TRBV7-8 with TRBJ1-5, with unresolved D. Looked up from germline, CDR1 is SGHVS and CDR2 is FQNEAQ. CDR3 size: 17 residues. The V gene lost 1 base and the J gene lost 2 bases, with 15 bases spanning the gap. The CDR3 DNA is TGTGCCAGCAGCTTAGTTTCAGGTGTGGGCGGCAATCAGCCCCAGCATTTT. Translated: CASSLVSGVGGNQPQHF.

The J gene is TRBJ2-6, the V gene TRBV5-1; maybe TRBD1 (6 bases). Trimming removed 4 bases from V and 0 bases from J, with 14 bases in between. The germline V gene has CDR1 SGHRS and CDR2 YFSETQ. The CDR3 sequence is 17 residues long. CDR3 in amino acids: CASSPAQGSSGANVLTF. The CDR3 DNA is TGCGCCAGCAGCCCAGCACAGGGTAGCTCTGGGGCCAACGTCCTGACTTTC.